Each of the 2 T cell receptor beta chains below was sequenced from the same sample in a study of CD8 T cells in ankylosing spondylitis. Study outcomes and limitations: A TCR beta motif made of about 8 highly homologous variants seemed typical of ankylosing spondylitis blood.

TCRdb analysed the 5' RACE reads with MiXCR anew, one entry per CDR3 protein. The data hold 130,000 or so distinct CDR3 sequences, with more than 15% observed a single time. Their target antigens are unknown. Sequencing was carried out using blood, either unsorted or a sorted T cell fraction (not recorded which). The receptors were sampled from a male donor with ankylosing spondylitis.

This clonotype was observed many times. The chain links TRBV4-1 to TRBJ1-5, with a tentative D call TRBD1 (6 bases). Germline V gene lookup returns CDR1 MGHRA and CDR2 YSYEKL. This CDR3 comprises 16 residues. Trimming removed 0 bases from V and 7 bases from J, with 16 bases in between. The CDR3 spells CASSQDPGGVSQPQHF. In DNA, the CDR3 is TGCGCCAGCAGCCAAGATCCTGGGGGCGTCAGCCAGCCCCAGCATTTT.

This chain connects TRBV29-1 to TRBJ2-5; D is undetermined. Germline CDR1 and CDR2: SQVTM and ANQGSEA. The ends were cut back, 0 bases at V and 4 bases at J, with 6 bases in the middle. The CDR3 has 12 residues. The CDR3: CSVEDPPETQYF. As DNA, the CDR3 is TGCAGCGTTGAAGATCCTCCAGAGACCCAGTACTTC.